This TCR beta chain was sequenced in a study of T cells expressing NK-cell markers. The wider study: Researchers got TCR beta repertoires out of sorted CD3+CD56+NKG2C+, CD3+CD56+NKG2C- and CD3+CD56-NKG2C+ T cells. The study sequenced eight donors, seven HCMV-seropositive and one seronegative. Findings of the study overall: These clonotypes additionally ranked first within the CD3+CD56-NKG2C+ fraction of a handful of donors.

TCRdb reprocessed the 5' RACE reads and keeps a single row for each CDR3 protein, giving no DNA. The sample table includes about 370,000 distinct CDR3 sequences. In regard to this clonotype: Its specificity is unknown.

Germline V CDR1 and CDR2: ENHRY, SYGVKD. The CDR3 is 16 amino acids. Sequenced input: blood T cells: a sorted CD56 or NKG2C T cell subset, CD4+ or CD8+ T cells, or bulk PBMC T cells (not recorded which). V is TRBV10-3 and J is TRBJ2-6; TCRdb's assignment of TRBD1 cannot be checked, as there is no DNA. The clonotype originates from a woman between 45 and 65 years old in good health. CDR3: CAISETQGSGANVLTF.